Presented here are 12 T cell receptor beta chains from one specimen sequenced in a study of blood T cell repertoires in COVID-19 (dated by TCRdb to 2020 to 2022). The library was generated by the immunoSEQ multiplex PCR assay. The immuneACCESS repertoire file appears here via TCRdb, limited to in-frame rearrangements. These files lack a portion of the clones; in checked studies, under half of the deficit traces to unresolved V genes, and the cause of the others is not known. Counted in this sample were about 190,000 clones; 79% of them appeared once. The ten biggest clones cover roughly 17% of the sample. The source material was peripheral blood. The receptors stem from a man in his sixties with active or convalescent COVID-19.

J is TRBJ2-5 and V is TRBV24-1; no clear D gene. The germline gives CDR1 KGHDR, CDR2 SFDVKD. The V end was cut by 4 bases, the J end by 7 bases, with 18 bases between. The CDR3 sequence is 15 residues long. The CDR3 sequence: CATSDQSGLERTQYF. As DNA, the CDR3 is TGTGCCACCAGTGACCAATCCGGCCTAGAACGGACCCAGTACTTC.

This clone appeared a single time. The DNA for the CDR3 is TGTGCCAGCCAATGGCTCTATGGCTACACCTTC. Translated, it gives CASQWLYGYTF. The chain combines TRBV25-1 with TRBJ1-2; D gene uncertain. Germline CDR1 and CDR2: MGHDK and SYGVNS. With 8 bases removed from V and 4 bases from J, the gap between germline ends came to 8 bases. The CDR3 has 11 residues.

This sequence joins TRBV6-5 and TRBJ2-7, with TRBD1 matching over 8 bases. The CDR3 is made up of 14 amino acids. Per germline, CDR1 MNHEY and CDR2 SVGAGI. After removal of 5 bases from V and 2 bases from J, the junction contained 5 bases not matched to a gene. CDR3 DNA: TGTGCCAGCAGTCCAAGACAGGGGACCTACGAGCAGTACTTC. This translates into CASSPRQGTYEQYF.

This rearrangement joins TRBV3-1 (or the pseudogene TRBV3-2) to TRBJ2-7; the D gene is possibly TRBD1 (5 bases). The CDR3 is 13 residues long. Germline lookup yields CDR1 LGHDT and CDR2 YNNKEL (reference sequence). V shed 4 bases and J shed 4 bases, with 11 bases lying between them. DNA for the CDR3: TGTGCCAGCAGCCGACAGAGATCTTACGAGCAGTACTTC. It is translated as CASSRQRSYEQYF.

The chain is built from TRBV10-3 and TRBJ2-3; TRBD2 agrees at 9 bases. V shed 6 bases and J 5 bases; nucleotides not matched to a gene: 0. The CDR3 consists of 12 residues. Germline V gene lookup returns CDR1 ENHRY and CDR2 SYGVKD. The CDR3 region has the DNA TGTGCCATCAGGACTAGCGGAGATACGCAGTATTTT. Translating it yields CAIRTSGDTQYF.

V usage is TRBV7-9 and J usage is TRBJ1-1; no firm D call. The CDR3 spans 15 residues. Trimming stripped 6 bases from V and 1 base from J, with 15 bases between. Germline V CDR1 and CDR2: SEHNR, FQNEAQ (reference sequence). The CDR3 here is CASSFGGRRNTEAFF. Written as DNA, the CDR3 is TGTGCCAGCAGTTTTGGAGGACGCAGGAACACTGAAGCTTTCTTT.

In this sample, this clone turned up a few times. V gene TRBV29-1 combines with J gene TRBJ1-2; no clear D gene. The CDR3 is made up of 10 amino acids. Trimming took off 3 bases at V and 8 bases at J, with 7 bases between the two ends. Germline V gene data show CDR1 as SQVTM and CDR2 as ANQGSEA. CDR3 sequence reads: CSVDRGGYTF. CDR3 DNA: TGCAGCGTTGACCGAGGAGGCTACACCTTC.

The chain carries TRBV19 and TRBJ1-5; D gene unclear. Trimming left V 3 bases short and J 2 bases short, with 5 bases between. Per the germline V gene, CDR1 is LNHDA and CDR2 is SQIVND (reference sequence). The CDR3 length is 13 residues. The CDR3 is CASSIGGNQPQHF. The CDR3 DNA reads as TGTGCCAGTAGTATCGGGGGCAATCAGCCCCAGCATTTT.

This chain connects TRBV7-3 to TRBJ2-1; no reliable D call. Germline CDR1 is SGHTA and CDR2 is FQGTGA. Between the trimmed V and J ends, which lost 2 bases and 10 bases, there was a span of 18 bases. The CDR3 sequence is 15 residues long. The CDR3: CASSLDLPAKPEQFF. CDR3 coding DNA: TGTGCCAGCAGCTTAGACTTGCCCGCAAAACCGGAGCAGTTCTTC.

This clone is a singleton in its sample. V gene TRBV6-2 or TRBV6-3 combines with J gene TRBJ2-3, with D possibly being TRBD1 (7 bases). The CDR3 sequence is 14 residues long. The germline V and J ends were trimmed by 5 bases and 5 bases, with 14 bases remaining between them. From germline, CDR1 is MNHEY and CDR2 SVGEGT. The CDR3 protein is CASSRGTAGDTQYF. The CDR3 DNA sequence: TGTGCCAGCAGTCGTGGGACAGCGGGAGATACGCAGTATTTT.

The chain uses TRBV7-8 and TRBJ2-3; D unresolved. This CDR3 is 14 amino acids long. Germline V gene data show CDR1 as SGHVS and CDR2 as FQNEAQ. V was shortened by 2 bases and J by 2 bases, with 8 bases between the two germline ends. CDR3 bases: TGTGCCAGCAGCTTACTGAGTTACACAGATACGCAGTATTTT. Its translation: CASSLLSYTDTQYF.

This clone was counted a few times. The rearrangement uses TRBV6-2 or TRBV6-3 and TRBJ1-1; D gene unclear. The germline V and J ends were trimmed by 5 bases and 0 bases, with 4 bases remaining between them. CDR1 and CDR2 (germline): MNHEY, SVGEGT. This CDR3 is built from 12 residues. The CDR3 nucleotides read TGTGCCAGCAGTCAAATGAACACTGAAGCTTTCTTT. Encoded protein: CASSQMNTEAFF.